This T cell receptor (beta chain) was observed in a study of cytomegalovirus exposure and HLA in healthy donors (dated by TCRdb to about 2017). The study in broad terms: An earlier analysis of more than 550 of the donors reported under 300 Gb of sequence data and 95 million to 120 million unique TCR beta sequences obtained from approximately 180 million T cells. An early release that covered fewer than 750 HLA-typed donors contained about 300 gigabases of sequencing data and around 80 million unique TCR sequences. Of the roughly 400 genotyped donors, about 84% fell in the genetic ancestry cluster associated with self-reported Caucasian donors. The aim of the study was to test whether cataloging public T cell receptors could identify signatures of past pathogen exposure. Using immunosequencing, the study profiled T cell repertoires from around 680 subjects and related those repertoires to cytomegalovirus serostatus. In addition to the first cohort of roughly 700 subjects, a separate validation cohort of over 90 different subjects was used. To predict cytomegalovirus infection status, the study brought together high-throughput TCR immunosequencing, statistical association of individual TCRs with disease status, and machine learning. A later analysis re-analyzed previously published TCR beta repertoires from about 730 donors and added high-resolution HLA genotyping to study TCR occurrence patterns. Rather than drawing on any new phenotypic data, the later analysis identified candidate immune exposures from TCR beta sequences and the way those sequences occurred across donors. An earlier analysis of some 500 of the donors used high-throughput TCR beta sequencing to judge whether each TCR beta V gene segment behaved as functional or pseudogenic. Donor age, sex, ethnicity and CMV serostatus were compiled together with the repertoire data. A later genetic analysis used genome-wide SNP genotypes for about 60% of the 666 donors, treating that subset as a discovery cohort. Every discovery cohort repertoire had been produced on one sequencing platform. Class I and class II HLA loci were covered by the typing at four-digit resolution. The number of typed donors differed by locus: about 620-640 for A, B, C, DRB1 and DQB1; approximately 540 for DQA1; 606 for DPA1; and about 450 for DPB1. Because of strong linkage in the cohort, a handful of DR-DQ haplotypes were treated as single units for association and clustering. On average, about 240,000 unique TCR beta nucleotide sequences were sequenced per donor among 398 genotyped donors of the cohort, with roughly 18% of those sequences being non-productive. Study-wide findings and limitations: In an earlier analysis of approximately 590 of the donors, most TCR beta V segments appeared in productive rearrangements about 90% or about 30% of the time, broadly matching IMGT annotations. A later analysis reported that several top co-occurrence clusters appeared linked to parvovirus B19, influenza, CMV and Epstein-Barr virus. V-gene and J-gene trimming of TCR beta chains was associated with a missense DCLRE1C variant in a later genetic analysis, and the association was replicated in an independent cohort. A further reported finding was that TCR beta sequences accurately predicted the HLA-A and HLA-B alleles for most subjects in the first cohort. Only TCR beta chains were sequenced in this cohort, and the absence of alpha or paired-chain data limited detectable features. In a later analysis, HLA-associated TCR beta chains showed more clonal expansion and lower generation probabilities than non-associated chains that were equally common. In the study, 150 to 200 TCR beta chains were listed as associated with cytomegalovirus. The classifier was reported to diagnose cytomegalovirus status with high specificity and sensitivity in both the original cohort and the validation cohort. Because counts were too low, about 15 rarely observed V segments, including chromosome 9 orphons, were left out of the earlier analysis of approximately 580 of the donors. A later analysis found that most CMV-associated TCR beta chains appeared HLA-restricted, with HLA associations seemingly driven largely by CMV exposure. Correlated functional status among segregating V segments might reflect linkage disequilibrium, but an unknown experimental factor could not be ruled out. A cluster of highly shared sequence variants was judged likely to represent a technical artifact of the sequencing pipeline. Because HLA typing was missing for some donors at each locus, association tests included only the typed subset. Specific HLA alleles were associated with 16,951 TCR beta sequences at a false discovery rate of 0.05 in a later analysis. Because the 87-base-pair reads could not distinguish some IMGT-functional V segments, including TRBV6-2 and TRBV6-3, those segments were excluded. In a later analysis, the rate of TCR association differed among HLA loci, with DRB1 alleles having the most associated TCRs and HLA-C alleles having the fewest. While some public TCRs were present in many individuals, most TCR sequences turned up only very rarely across donors. Immune exposure information for the cohort was limited to CMV serostatus. The authors suggested that the approach could potentially be generalized to other disease states and immunological phenotypes. A few of the identified cytomegalovirus-associated TCR beta chains were confirmed in vitro to be specific for cytomegalovirus antigens. Sequencing depth was assumed to be roughly uniform across donors in the presence/absence analyses, though that assumption may not hold. Strong co-occurrence of HLA alleles, especially DR and DQ, made assigning TCR associations to individual alleles difficult. A later genetic analysis reported fewer N-insertions in productive TCRs among donors in an Asian-associated ancestry cluster than the roughly 700-donor mean.

CDR1 and CDR2 are drawn from the germline V gene: SGDLS, YYNGEE. V has 3 bases trimmed and J has 8 bases trimmed; junction bases matching no gene number 8. There are 14 amino acids in the CDR3, from cysteine to phenylalanine inclusive. Just the 42-base CDR3 DNA is kept, in frame starting at base 1. The library was produced with the immunoSEQ multiplex PCR assay. For the multiplex PCR, a mixture combining 60 forward primers for TCR Vbeta segments and 13 reverse primers for TCR Jbeta segments was used. Amplification of the CDR3 region of rearranged TCR beta genes was performed with a multiplex PCR assay on genomic DNA. Amplified TCR beta libraries were sequenced as 87-base-pair reads on the Illumina HiSeq System. The original pipeline was this. In a later analysis, some 80 million unique TCR beta chains were counted across the 500 to 850 repertoires, and roughly 10 million of these chains were shared by at least two donors. A nearest-neighbor algorithm error-corrected the raw reads and collapsed the reads into unique sequences, merging closely related sequences to remove PCR and sequencing errors. CDR3 sequences were aligned to IMGT reference sequences to assign V, D and J gene segments. For a sequence to be retained, a match of at least six nucleotides was required to both a V gene segment and a J gene segment. Rearrangements were called productive when the CDR3 lacked stop codons and stayed in frame with V and J; all others were non-productive. Following IMGT convention, CDR3 was defined as the stretch from the second conserved V-encoded cysteine to the conserved J-encoded phenylalanine. The earlier analysis of about 590 of the donors excluded sequences that lacked an unambiguous match to a single V gene segment. An earlier analysis of several hundred of the donors called V segments functional above 56.7% productive rearrangements and segregating when the between-donor standard deviation exceeded 5%. To diagnose cytomegalovirus status from the catalog of TCR beta chain sequences, a statistical classification framework was built. In a later analysis, TCR nucleotide sequences were compared against IMGT/GENE-DB human TR gene sequences so that V and J genes could be assigned. Using the TCRdist pipeline, a later analysis assigned CDR3 sequences along with most-parsimonious VDJ recombination scenarios. In a later analysis, each TCR beta chain was defined by its CDR3 amino acid sequence together with its V-gene family, and reads without a unique V-gene family were excluded. A later analysis removed 550 to 650 highly shared, low-generation-probability nucleotide sequences to deal with suspected cross-contamination and a sequencing artifact. In a later analysis, a clonal expansion index was calculated for each public chain from normalized within-repertoire ranks of inferred template counts. A later analysis computed generation probabilities with a VDJ recombination model fitted to out-of-frame rearrangements, and checked the results against IGoR. A later analysis scored TCR-TCR, TCR-HLA and TCR-CMV co-occurrence with hypergeometric tests, applying a repertoire-size bias correction to TCR pairs. False discovery rates were estimated in a later analysis by permuting HLA or CMV assignments 20 times. A later analysis grouped co-occurring TCRs with DBSCAN, adding TCRdist sequence similarity when clustering within HLA-allele-positive subsets. Co-occurrence clustering excluded repertoires with fewer than 30,000 or more than 120,000 public chains, plus five with anomalous nucleotide sharing. In TCRdb, the immuneACCESS table is reduced to in-frame sequences with V and J assigned. These tables do not hold every clone; where another copy was compared, an unresolved V gene accounts for under half, and the others remain unexplained. V and J calls and clone size follow that table, whereas D and trimming were derived from the DNA. This sample is represented by about 180,000 clones; 70% to 85% of them were singletons. The ten top clones hold about 0.72% of the sample.

Points on this clone: What this receptor recognizes is not known. One base away there is no much larger clone; base qualities are not given.

In total, roughly 670 healthy bone marrow donors made up the cohort. At the time of sampling, all cohort members were nominally healthy, though unrecorded immune exposures were likely present. The donor was CMV seronegative and belonged to the group of over 350 seronegative cohort members. Every donor gave a peripheral blood sample, and the peripheral blood mononuclear cells from that sample were used for TCR beta sequencing. Genomic DNA extraction from the blood cell samples was performed with the Qiagen DNeasy Blood Extraction Kit. The chain is made from TRBV9 and TRBJ2-1; TRBD1 aligns with 7 central bases. The sample consisted of PBMCs. The TCR sequence derives from a woman aged 35 to 49 in good health and CMV-seronegative. The sequence in DNA is TGTGCCAGCAGCGCACAGGGGACAGCCGATGAGCAGTTCTTC. This codes for CASSAQGTADEQFF.